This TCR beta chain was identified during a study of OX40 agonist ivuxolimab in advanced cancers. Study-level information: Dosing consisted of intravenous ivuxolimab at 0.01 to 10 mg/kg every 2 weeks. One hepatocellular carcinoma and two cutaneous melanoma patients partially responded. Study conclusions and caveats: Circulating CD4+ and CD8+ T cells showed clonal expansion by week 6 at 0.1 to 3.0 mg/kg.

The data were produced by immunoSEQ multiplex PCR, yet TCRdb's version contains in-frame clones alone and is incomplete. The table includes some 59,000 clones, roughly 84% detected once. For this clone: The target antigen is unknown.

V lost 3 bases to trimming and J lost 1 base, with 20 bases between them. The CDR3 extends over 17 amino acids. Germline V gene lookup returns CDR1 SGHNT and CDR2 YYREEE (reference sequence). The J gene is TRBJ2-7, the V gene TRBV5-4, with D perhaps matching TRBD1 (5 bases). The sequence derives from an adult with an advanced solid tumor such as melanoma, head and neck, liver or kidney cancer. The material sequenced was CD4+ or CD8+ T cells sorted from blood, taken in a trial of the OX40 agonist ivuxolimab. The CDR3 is CASSSHPSGKGSYEQYF. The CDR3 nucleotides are TGTGCCAGCAGCTCGCACCCCTCCGGAAAGGGGTCCTACGAGCAGTACTTC.